This T cell receptor beta chain was documented in a study of technical replicates of blood from a few donors. Generated by immunoSEQ multiplex PCR, the TCRdb table keeps only in-frame clones and is missing some. Here the sample spans tens of thousands of clones, about 90% being singletons. Sequencing was done on a sample of T cells isolated from PBMCs. This receptor was identified in a human donor in good health.

The CDR3: CASSSGQGHQPQHF. The CDR3 DNA reads as TGCGCCAGCAGCTCCGGACAGGGGCATCAGCCCCAGCATTTT. The J gene is TRBJ1-5, the V gene TRBV5-1; 9 nucleotides match TRBD1. The CDR3 covers 14 residues. Germline V lookup: CDR1 SGHRS, CDR2 YFSETQ. V lost 3 bases, J lost 5 bases, and 3 bases stayed unmatched. The variable domain in full, with the rest retrieved from reference TRBV5-1 and TRBJ1-5, is KAGVTQTPRYLIKTRGQQVTLSCSPISGHRSVSWYQQTPGQGLQFLFEYFSETQRNKGNFPGRFSGRQFSNSRSEMNVSTLELGDSALYLCASSSGQGHQPQHFGDGTRLSIL.